Listed here is a single TCR beta chain. Germline lookup yields CDR1 KGHDR and CDR2 SFDVKD. The trim removed 5 bases at V and 6 bases at J, leaving 7 bases unmatched. The CDR3 sequence is 15 residues long. Profiling relied on immunoSEQ multiplex PCR, and the TCRdb table lists in-frame clones only, not all of them. The sample carries roughly 100,000 clones, about 89% recorded once. These data originate in a study of blood T cell repertoires in COVID-19. The receptor was derived from a man aged 50 or older with acute or convalescent COVID-19. The rearrangement uses TRBV24-1 and TRBJ2-3; 10 bases are shared with TRBD1. The sequenced sample consisted of peripheral blood. Here the CDR3 DNA reads TGTGCCACCAGTGTCCGGGACAGGGGCTCGGATACGCAGTATTTT. The encoded protein is CATSVRDRGSDTQYF.